The source of this TCR beta chain is a study of T cells after yellow fever vaccination. TCRdb recomputed calls from the 5' RACE reads with MiXCR, one row per CDR3 protein. The sample carries 230,000 or so distinct CDR3 sequences, approximately 3.6% recorded once. A few counts support this clonotype. This CDR3 is 17 amino acids long. The V gene's germline CDR1 is KGHDR and CDR2 SFDVKD. V dropped 3 bases and J dropped 4; count of bases not matched to a gene: 9. Source: PBMCs, taken 15 days after the yellow fever booster vaccination. The chain combines TRBV24-1 with TRBJ2-1; TRBD1 aligns across 9 bases. This receptor was obtained from a man between 18 and 35 years old who received the YFV17D yellow fever vaccine. CDR3 in DNA: TGTGCCACCAGTGATCCGGCGAGGGGACAGGGTTACAATGAGCAGTTCTTC. Amino acids: CATSDPARGQGYNEQFF.